A single sample gave rise to the 7 T cell receptor beta chains below, sequenced in a study of T cells after yellow fever vaccination. TCRdb re-analysed the 5' RACE reads in MiXCR, keeping a single row per CDR3 protein. The sample records more than 80,000 distinct CDR3 sequences, under 7% being singletons. The sample consisted of CD8+ T cells sorted from PBMCs, taken 10 days after the yellow fever booster vaccination. The receptors stem from a man younger than 35 who received the YFV17D yellow fever vaccine.

There are a few counts of this clonotype. V is TRBV20-1 and J is TRBJ2-3; TRBD2 might be the D (7 bases). This CDR3 comprises 14 residues. Per germline, CDR1 DFQATT and CDR2 SNEGSKA (reference sequence). V dropped 4 bases and J dropped 2 bases, with 13 bases sitting between them. The CDR3 DNA reads as TGCAGTGCTACGAGGGGGGGTTTCACAGATACGCAGTATTTT. Encoded protein: CSATRGGFTDTQYF.

The chain recombines TRBV6-5 with TRBJ1-5; unclear D gene. CDR3 size: 13 residues. Germline loops: CDR1 MNHEY, CDR2 SVGAGI. The V end lost 6 bases, the J end lost 1 base, and 7 bases lay between the germline ends. The CDR3 loop is CASSLRSNQPQHF. DNA of the CDR3: TGTGCCAGCAGCCTACGGAGCAATCAGCCCCAGCATTTT.

The chain has TRBV14 and TRBJ2-5; D is uncertain. Germline assignment: CDR1 SGHDN and CDR2 FVKESK. Trimming removed 3 bases at V and 5 bases at J, with 13 bases between. This CDR3 has 14 residues. The CDR3, as DNA: TGTGCCAGCAGCCAGAAGATCGTGCGGGAGACCCAGTACTTC. Amino acid sequence: CASSQKIVRETQYF.

The CDR3 nucleotides are TGTGCCAGCAGTGTGTCACTAGCGGGGGGTAGCGTGACCCAGTACTTC. Its protein is CASSVSLAGGSVTQYF. The chain carries TRBV12-3 or TRBV12-4 and TRBJ2-5; 12 nucleotides align to TRBD2. This CDR3 is 16 amino acids long. V was pared by 5 bases and J by 7 bases, with 11 bases of the junction left unmatched.

This clonotype was seen only a few times. This rearrangement joins TRBV4-1 to TRBJ2-5; D unresolved. This CDR3 has 15 amino acids. CDR1 and CDR2 (germline): MGHRA, YSYEKL. The V gene lost 2 bases and the J gene lost 3 bases, with 13 bases spanning the gap. CDR3 sequence (DNA): TGCGCCAGCAGCCAATTCGGATCCCCAGAAGAGACCCAGTACTTC. Translating gives CASSQFGSPEETQYF.

This rearrangement joins TRBV7-3 to TRBJ2-5; TRBD2 agrees at 9 bases. CDR1 is SGHTA, CDR2 FQGTGA, per germline. The CDR3 totals 14 residues. V gave up 5 bases and J gave up 5 bases; unmatched junction bases: 6. CDR3 nucleotides: TGTGCCAGCAGCCCTATAGCGGGGGTGGAGACCCAGTACTTC. Protein product: CASSPIAGVETQYF.

This chain links TRBV27 with TRBJ1-2; D is undetermined. Germline lookup yields CDR1 MNHEY and CDR2 SMNVEV (reference sequence). The CDR3 length is 17 residues. The ends were cut back, 8 bases at V and 6 bases at J, with 28 bases in the middle. The CDR3 protein is CASGTSATVGRINGYTF. In nucleotides, the CDR3 is TGTGCCAGCGGTACAAGTGCCACCGTCGGCAGGATTAATGGCTACACCTTC.